This T cell receptor beta chain was sequenced for a study of blood T cell repertoires in COVID-19. For the study at large: Donors in the United States, Italy and Spain gave samples during acute or convalescent COVID-19. PBMCs, B-cell-depleted T cells, or T cells were the source of the cDNA or gDNA that made up the material.

The CDR3 contains 12 residues. The germline gives CDR1 LNHDA, CDR2 SQIVND (reference sequence). The V gene lost 5 bases and the J gene lost 5 bases, with 9 bases spanning the gap. As processed by the authors: It was from reference gene primer amplification that nucleated cell counts were estimated. Some clones are missing from TCRdb's copy, which holds only in-frame ones; the method was immunoSEQ multiplex PCR. V and J calls plus clone size are reproduced from that table; the DNA served to infer D and trimming. The table records roughly 150,000 clones, about four fifths of them present only once. The sequencing sample was made of peripheral blood. The TCR comes from a man between 60 and 75 years old with acute or convalescent COVID-19. V usage is TRBV19 and J usage is TRBJ1-2; D remains ambiguous. CDR3 in DNA: TGTGCCAGTAGTCCTGGGCAATATGGCTACACCTTC. Translating it yields CASSPGQYGYTF.